One and the same sample provided the 18 T cell receptor beta chains below, sequenced in a study of blood T cell repertoires in COVID-19. This table comes from immunoSEQ multiplex PCR, and its TCRdb copy is limited to in-frame clones, with some not included. This table holds 310,000 or so clones, around nine tenths found once. The sequencing sample was made of PBMCs or T cells enriched from blood (not recorded which). These receptors were collected from a woman younger than 45 who had recovered from COVID-19.

V usage is TRBV27 and J usage is TRBJ2-1; TRBD2 matches at 7 bases. V was pared by 0 bases and J by 1 base, with 6 bases of the junction left unmatched. The CDR3 covers 17 residues. The germline V gene has CDR1 MNHEY and CDR2 SMNVEV (reference sequence). The CDR3 nucleotides read TGTGCCAGCAGTTTATCGCGTGGGGGGGTGTCCTACAATGAGCAGTTCTTC. This gives the protein CASSLSRGGVSYNEQFF.

The chain combines TRBV18 with TRBJ1-6; D possibly corresponds to TRBD1 (5 bases). The CDR3 runs to 14 residues. Per the germline V gene, CDR1 is KGHSH and CDR2 is LQKENI. V was clipped by 6 bases and J by 4 bases, with 10 bases between them. The CDR3: CASSSRTYNSPLHF. Here the CDR3 DNA reads TGTGCCAGCTCGTCCAGGACATATAATTCACCCCTCCACTTT. The entire variable domain, with the rest obtained from reference TRBV18 and TRBJ1-6, is as follows: NAGVMQNPRHLVRRRGQEARLRCSPMKGHSHVYWYRQLPEEGLKFMVYLQKENIIDESGMPKERFSAEFPKEGPSILRIQQVVRGDSAAYFCASSSRTYNSPLHFGNGTRLTVT.

The chain combines TRBV5-1 with TRBJ1-4; D is unclear. The germline V gene encodes CDR1 SGHRS and CDR2 YFSETQ. The CDR3 is 14 residues long. Trimming left V 5 bases short and J 0 bases short, with 8 bases between. CDR3 amino acids: CASSYGSTNEKLFF. The CDR3 DNA follows: TGCGCCAGCAGTTACGGTTCAACTAATGAAAAACTGTTTTTT.

This rearrangement joins TRBV2 to TRBJ1-2; possibly TRBD1 for D (5 bases). Trimming pared 7 bases from V and 5 bases from J, leaving 17 bases between. Per the germline V gene, CDR1 is SNHLY and CDR2 is FYNNEI. The CDR3 spans 14 residues. Here the CDR3 DNA reads TGTGCCAGCAATTTGGACGGGGGAGGGTATGGCTACACCTTC. Protein product: CASNLDGGGYGYTF.

The chain employs TRBV3-1 (or the pseudogene TRBV3-2) and TRBJ2-2; 9 bases match TRBD2. The CDR3 has 19 residues. Germline trimming cut 4 bases from V and 4 bases from J; bases unmatched to any gene: 16. Germline CDR1 and CDR2: LGHDT and YNNKEL (reference sequence). CDR3 DNA sequence: TGTGCCAGCAGCCCACCTCCGCGGGGGGGCTTCTCCTCCACCGGGGAGCTGTTTTTT. Translated: CASSPPPRGGFSSTGELFF.

The chain links TRBV6-2 or TRBV6-3 to TRBJ2-2, with a tentative D call TRBD2 (5 bases). The germline V and J ends were trimmed by 6 bases and 6 bases, with 29 bases remaining between them. The CDR3 length is 19 residues. The V gene's germline CDR1 is MNHEY and CDR2 SVGEGT. CDR3 residues: CASSPRLPGIISNSGELFF. CDR3 nucleotides: TGTGCCAGCAGCCCGCGGCTCCCGGGGATCATAAGCAATTCCGGGGAGCTGTTTTTT.

The chain is built from TRBV4-1 and TRBJ1-5; D is uncertain. Germline V CDR1 and CDR2: MGHRA, YSYEKL. The CDR3 length is 15 residues. V lost 0 bases and J 8 bases, leaving 14 bases between the germline ends. The chain's CDR3 is CASSQEGVPIKPQHF. The CDR3 DNA is TGCGCCAGCAGCCAAGAGGGAGTCCCTATCAAGCCCCAGCATTTT.

This chain connects TRBV27 to TRBJ1-6; 11 positions match TRBD1. Germline V CDR1 and CDR2: MNHEY, SMNVEV (reference sequence). The CDR3 is made up of 13 amino acids. V lost 6 bases and J lost 10; bases outside the gene matches: 2. Here the CDR3 DNA reads TGTGCCAGCAGGGACAGGGGGCGGTCACCCCTCCACTTT. Translation gives CASRDRGRSPLHF.

The rearrangement links TRBV19 to TRBJ1-2; no clear D. Trimming cost V 3 bases and J 2 bases, with 7 bases left between them. The CDR3 consists of 13 residues. Germline-derived CDR1 and CDR2 are LNHDA and SQIVND (reference sequence). For the CDR3, the DNA is TGTGCCAGTAGTATCGACACGAACTATGGCTACACCTTC. Encoded protein: CASSIDTNYGYTF.

This clone was detected only a few times. The chain recombines TRBV15 with TRBJ1-2, with D possibly being TRBD1 (5 bases). The V end was cut by 0 bases, the J end by 6 bases, with 17 bases between. This CDR3 spans 16 amino acids. Germline CDR1 and CDR2: LNHNV and YYDKDF (reference sequence). CDR3 nucleotide sequence: TGTGCCACCAGCAGAGATGGGGTGCAGGGCGGGAATGGCTACACCTTC. It encodes CATSRDGVQGGNGYTF.

The rearrangement uses TRBV30 and TRBJ1-2; D gene uncertain. Germline V gives CDR1 GTSNPN, CDR2 SVGIG (reference sequence). Trimming removed 3 bases at V and 1 base at J, with 3 bases between. CDR3 length equals 11 residues. The CDR3 spells CAWRHNYGYTF. In DNA, the CDR3 is TGTGCCTGGAGACATAACTATGGCTACACCTTC.

This chain joins TRBV27 and TRBJ1-2; maybe TRBD1 (5 bases). This CDR3 has 14 amino acids. Trimming pared 0 bases from V and 7 bases from J, leaving 12 bases between. Germline CDR1 MNHEY, CDR2 SMNVEV (reference sequence). CDR3 amino acids: CASSLSIKGSGYTF. The CDR3 DNA is TGTGCCAGCAGTTTATCGATTAAGGGGTCTGGCTACACCTTC.

V is TRBV6-1 and J is TRBJ1-6, with TRBD1 matching 7 bases. The germline CDR1 and CDR2 sequences are MNHNS and SASEGT. With 3 bases clipped from V and 14 bases from J, the junction kept 10 bases outside the gene matches. CDR3 length: 14 residues. The CDR3 reads CASSETTGAVSLHF. Written as DNA, the CDR3 is TGTGCCAGCAGTGAGACTACAGGGGCGGTGTCCCTCCACTTT.

This clone has just one count. The chain combines TRBV3-1 (or the pseudogene TRBV3-2) with TRBJ1-6; the D gene is possibly TRBD1 (6 bases). V was trimmed by 0 bases and J by 6 bases, leaving 12 bases between them. The germline V gene has CDR1 LGHDT and CDR2 YNNKEL (reference sequence). The CDR3 is 16 residues long. The CDR3 region has the DNA TGTGCCAGCAGCCAAGATGTAACAGGGTTTAATTCACCCCTCCACTTT. As protein: CASSQDVTGFNSPLHF.

V and J are TRBV7-3 and TRBJ1-2; 7 positions agree with TRBD1. V shed 1 base, J shed 4 bases, and the junction held 6 bases outside the gene matches. The CDR3 is 15 residues long. Germline V gene sequence: CDR1 SGHTA, CDR2 FQGTGA. CDR3 DNA sequence: TGTGCCAGCAGCTTAAATGAGGGGGCGCCCTATGGCTACACCTTC. Its protein is CASSLNEGAPYGYTF.

This clone was picked up one time. The V call is TRBV14, the J call TRBJ2-7; 7 nucleotides agree with TRBD1. Germline V gene lookup returns CDR1 SGHDN and CDR2 FVKESK. J was trimmed by 9 bases and V by 4 bases; bases with no gene match: 9. The CDR3 runs to 13 residues. CDR3 protein: CASSPGTAQGQYF. DNA of the CDR3: TGTGCCAGCAGCCCGGGGACAGCCCAGGGGCAGTACTTC.

This clone has a single count. J is TRBJ2-5 and V is TRBV20-1; 8 bases align to TRBD2. The CDR3 covers 14 residues. The germline gives CDR1 DFQATT, CDR2 SNEGSKA (reference sequence). V was pared by 3 bases and J by 5 bases, with 8 bases of the junction left unmatched. CDR3 DNA sequence: TGCAGTGCTAGTCGGGGGGGGGCCACGGAGACCCAGTACTTC. Protein sequence: CSASRGGATETQYF.

V is TRBV3-1 (or the pseudogene TRBV3-2) and J is TRBJ2-2; 9 bases align to TRBD1. Germline lookup yields CDR1 LGHDT and CDR2 YNNKEL (reference sequence). The V segment lost 1 base and the J segment 3 bases; nucleotides outside the gene matches: 3. The CDR3 consists of 16 residues. CDR3 nucleotides: TGTGCCAGCAGCCAAGGAGACAGGGGGTACACCGGGGAGCTGTTTTTT. Amino acids: CASSQGDRGYTGELFF.